Following are 24 T cell receptor beta chains from one sample sequenced in a study of Ad26.COV2.S vaccination and SARS-CoV-2 variants. Data came from immunoSEQ multiplex PCR; TCRdb stores just in-frame clones and leaves some out. The repertoire includes under 150,000 clones, approximately 90% of them detected once, and approximately 5% sits in the top ten. The sequenced sample was peripheral blood, obtained after recovery from COVID-19. The receptors shown here come from a human donor who had recovered from COVID-19.

This sequence joins TRBV28 and TRBJ1-5; a possible D gene is TRBD1 (6 bases). The length of the CDR3 is 16 residues. Trimming removed 3 bases from V and 0 bases from J, with 12 bases in between. Per germline, CDR1 MDHEN and CDR2 SYDVKM. As DNA, the CDR3 is TGTGCCAGCAGTTTTGGACAGCGATATAGCAATCAGCCCCAGCATTTT. Encoded protein: CASSFGQRYSNQPQHF.

J is TRBJ1-1 and V is TRBV2; D is ambiguous. Trimming shortened V by 2 bases and J by 0 bases, and 10 bases separated the two germline ends. CDR3 size: 15 residues. Germline V gene sequence: CDR1 SNHLY, CDR2 FYNNEI. CDR3 sequence reads: CASSEFNGMNTEAFF. CDR3 DNA sequence: TGTGCCAGCAGTGAATTCAACGGGATGAACACTGAAGCTTTCTTT.

V usage is TRBV28 and J usage is TRBJ1-2; a possible D gene is TRBD1 (5 bases). Germline lookup yields CDR1 MDHEN and CDR2 SYDVKM. Trimming shortened V by 0 bases and J by 6 bases, and 11 bases separated the two germline ends. This CDR3 has 14 residues. Written as DNA, the CDR3 is TGTGCCAGCAGTTTATGGGACGGGGCGGATGGCTACACCTTC. It translates to CASSLWDGADGYTF.

This clone occurred a few times. The rearrangement uses TRBV4-3 and TRBJ2-7; TRBD1 matches at 9 bases. Per germline, CDR1 LGHNA and CDR2 YSLEER. The CDR3 runs to 16 residues. Trimming at V came to 0 bases and at J to 3 bases, leaving 6 bases not matched to a gene. The CDR3 spells CASSQDHPGQGYEQYF. CDR3 nucleotide sequence: TGCGCCAGCAGCCAAGATCATCCGGGACAGGGCTACGAGCAGTACTTC.

The chain carries TRBV7-9 and TRBJ2-2; TRBD2 agrees at 12 bases. V lost 5 bases and J lost 4; bases outside the gene matches: 5. Germline V gives CDR1 SEHNR, CDR2 FQNEAQ (reference sequence). The CDR3 sequence is 16 residues long. The CDR3 sequence is CASSPGLAGITGELFF. The CDR3, as DNA: TGTGCCAGCAGCCCTGGACTAGCGGGGATCACCGGGGAGCTGTTTTTT.

This clone was found once. The J gene is TRBJ2-1, the V gene TRBV24-1; D is uncertain. The V and J ends lost 5 bases and 4 bases respectively, with 20 bases between them. Germline V gene lookup returns CDR1 KGHDR and CDR2 SFDVKD. This CDR3 region has 17 residues. The CDR3 DNA sequence: TGTGCCACCAGTGCTGGGCAGAAGGCCCGATCTTACAATGAGCAGTTCTTC. Its translation: CATSAGQKARSYNEQFF.

This clone was picked up one time. The DNA of the CDR3 is TGCGCCAGCAGCCAAGCAGGGAACTACGAGCAGTACTTC. Amino acid sequence: CASSQAGNYEQYF. V gene TRBV4-1 combines with J gene TRBJ2-7; perhaps TRBD1 as D (5 bases). Trimming took 1 base from V and 3 from J, leaving 7 bases between them. The CDR3 runs to 13 residues. Germline CDR1 and CDR2: MGHRA and YSYEKL.

The chain is built from TRBV11-2 and TRBJ1-2; D gene uncertain. The V gene's germline CDR1 is SGHAT and CDR2 FQNNGV. Trimming cost V 5 bases and J 2 bases, with 9 bases left between them. The CDR3 runs 13 residues. CDR3 sequence: CASSGLRNYGYTF. The CDR3, as DNA: TGTGCCAGCAGCGGCTTGAGGAACTATGGCTACACCTTC.

This clone has just one count. The chain combines TRBV13 with TRBJ2-1, with a weak D call TRBD1 (6 bases). Germline CDR1 is PRHDT and CDR2 is FYEKMQ (reference sequence). The V and J ends lost 4 bases and 2 bases respectively, with 15 bases between them. The CDR3 totals 16 residues. The CDR3, as DNA: TGTGCCAGCAGCTACACCAGGGGATTGACCTACAATGAGCAGTTCTTC. Protein: CASSYTRGLTYNEQFF.

The DNA for the CDR3 is TGTGCCAGCAGTTCAGGTCGGGCAGGGGCCCCATATGGCTACACCTTC. It encodes CASSSGRAGAPYGYTF. The rearrangement joins TRBV28 to TRBJ1-2; possible D gene TRBD1, 6 bases. The V gene's germline CDR1 is MDHEN and CDR2 SYDVKM. V was pared by 4 bases and J by 5 bases, with 20 bases between. This CDR3 contains 16 residues.

The J gene is TRBJ2-3, the V gene TRBV6-6, with 9 bases that match TRBD2. This CDR3 has 16 amino acids. J was trimmed by 7 bases and V by 8 bases; bases with no gene match: 16. From germline, CDR1 is MNHNY and CDR2 SVGAGI (reference sequence). The CDR3 loop is CASGHTGLASSYTQYF. The CDR3 bases are TGTGCCAGCGGCCATACGGGACTAGCATCTTCATATACGCAGTATTTT.

J is TRBJ1-1 and V is TRBV18; no clear D. The V gene's germline CDR1 is KGHSH and CDR2 LQKENI. CDR3 size: 15 residues. V lost 2 bases and J lost 6, with 16 bases in between. The CDR3 is CASSPTGYRESEAFF. CDR3 coding DNA: TGTGCCAGCTCACCAACCGGTTACCGGGAATCTGAAGCTTTCTTT.

V gene TRBV10-2 combines with J gene TRBJ2-5; possibly TRBD1 for D (6 bases). The V and J ends lost 10 bases and 0 bases respectively, with 9 bases between them. The CDR3 spans 12 residues. Germline-derived CDR1 and CDR2 are WSHSY and SAAADI. The CDR3 DNA reads as TGCGCCACTACAGGGAACCAAGAGACCCAGTACTTC. Translation: CATTGNQETQYF.

The chain combines TRBV5-1 with TRBJ1-3; D not resolved. The length of the CDR3 is 14 residues. CDR1 SGHRS and CDR2 YFSETQ come from the germline V gene. V was trimmed by 0 bases and J by 4 bases, leaving 8 bases between them. This chain's CDR3 is CASSLGQEGNTIYF. The CDR3 DNA follows: TGCGCCAGCAGCTTGGGGCAAGAAGGAAACACCATATATTTT.

V is TRBV9 and J is TRBJ1-3; D is undetermined. Germline V gives CDR1 SGDLS, CDR2 YYNGEE. Trimming stripped 0 bases from V and 0 bases from J, with 7 bases between. The CDR3 has 15 residues. This chain's CDR3 is CASSVDGSSGNTIYF. The DNA for the CDR3 is TGTGCCAGCAGCGTAGACGGCAGCTCTGGAAACACCATATATTTT.

This rearrangement joins TRBV5-4 to TRBJ1-2, with 7 bases lining up with TRBD1. The trim removed 4 bases at V and 5 bases at J, leaving 5 bases unmatched. This CDR3 has 13 residues. Germline assignment: CDR1 SGHNT and CDR2 YYREEE (reference sequence). The CDR3: CASSPGQVYGYTF. CDR3 sequence (DNA): TGTGCCAGCAGCCCCGGACAGGTTTATGGCTACACCTTC.

The V and J genes are TRBV28 and TRBJ1-5; possibly TRBD1 for D (5 bases). CDR3 length: 14 residues. The V gene lost 3 bases and the J gene lost 11 bases, with 17 bases spanning the gap. Germline V gives CDR1 MDHEN, CDR2 SYDVKM. CDR3 amino acids: CASSFGRGAWAQHF. The CDR3 DNA sequence: TGTGCCAGCAGTTTCGGTAGGGGTGCTTGGGCCCAGCATTTT.

The gene calls are TRBV7-2 and TRBJ2-7, with TRBD1 as a possible D gene (6 bases). Per germline, CDR1 SGHTA and CDR2 FQGNSA. V was shortened by 7 bases and J by 0 bases, with 16 bases between the two germline ends. The CDR3 covers 15 residues. CDR3 in amino acids: CASTRTQGSSYEQYF. In DNA, the CDR3 is TGTGCCAGCACCCGAACGCAGGGGAGCTCCTACGAGCAGTACTTC.

The rearrangement uses TRBV13 and TRBJ2-3, with D tentatively TRBD1 (6 bases). CDR3 length: 15 residues. Germline V gene sequence: CDR1 PRHDT, CDR2 FYEKMQ (reference sequence). Trimming left V 6 bases short and J 6 bases short, with 19 bases between. CDR3 sequence (DNA): TGTGCCAGCAGTTCCCGACGTGGGGGCAGGGATACGCAGTATTTT. Its protein is CASSSRRGGRDTQYF.

The rearrangement uses TRBV21-1 and TRBJ1-5; the table's D gene call, TRBD1, was not cross checked with the DNA. TRBV21-1 constitutes a pseudogene. The CDR3 has 13 residues. The CDR3 spells CASSNRHNQPQHF. The DNA for the CDR3 is TGTGCCAGCAGCAACAGACACAATCAGCCCCAGCATTTT.

The chain links TRBV4-3 to TRBJ2-7; D uncertain. With 1 base removed from V and 0 bases from J, the gap between germline ends came to 10 bases. The CDR3 runs to 15 residues. Germline CDR1 LGHNA, CDR2 YSLEER. The DNA of the CDR3 is TGCGCCAGCAGCCAAGTTGCCGGACCCTCCTACGAGCAGTACTTC. Residues: CASSQVAGPSYEQYF.

As concerns this clone: At one end, the junction sequence differs from germline, possibly due to a read error. The J gene is TRBJ2-5, the V gene TRBV7-7; perhaps TRBD2 as D (6 bases). This CDR3 region has 15 residues. CDR1 SSHAT and CDR2 FNYEAQ come from the germline V gene (reference sequence). The CDR3 loop reads CASSLVGGNGETQYF. The CDR3 DNA reads as TGTGCTAGCAGCTTAGTTGGGGGGAACGGGGAGACCCAGTACTTC.

The genes are TRBV12-2 and TRBJ2-2; TRBD2 is taken as the D call from the table, unchecked against the DNA. TRBV12-2 is listed as a pseudogene. This CDR3 has 16 residues. The CDR3 region has the DNA TGTGCAAGTCGCTGTCGTGGGAGGCCGGACACCGGGGAGCTGTTTTTT. It yields the protein CASRCRGRPDTGELFF.

This chain connects TRBV24-1 to TRBJ1-2, with 7 bases identical to TRBD1. Germline V gives CDR1 KGHDR, CDR2 SFDVKD. This CDR3 has 14 residues. Unmatched junction bases numbered 4, after V lost 4 bases and J lost 3 bases. CDR3 bases: TGTGCCACCAGTGACAGGGACAGCTACTATGGCTACACCTTC. The encoded protein is CATSDRDSYYGYTF.